Listed here are 17 T cell receptor beta chains from one sample, sequenced in a study of blood T cell repertoires in COVID-19. Clones were sequenced by immunoSEQ multiplex PCR, and TCRdb holds only the in-frame ones, with some missing. This sample has some 360,000 clones, with over 85% found just once. Sequencing input: peripheral blood. All receptors come from an older woman with COVID-19, enrolled during active disease.

This clone was counted a single time. The V and J genes are TRBV7-9 and TRBJ1-1, with D possibly TRBD1 on 5 matching bases. The CDR3 is 15 amino acids. Germline CDR1 reads SEHNR; CDR2 reads FQNEAQ (reference sequence). Between the trimmed V and J ends, which lost 6 bases and 1 base, there was a span of 15 bases. The CDR3 DNA sequence: TGTGCCAGCAGATGGGGGGACGAACGGAACACTGAAGCTTTCTTT. This encodes CASRWGDERNTEAFF.

The chain joins TRBV5-1 to TRBJ1-5, with D perhaps TRBD1 (6 bases). V dropped 4 bases and J dropped 7 bases, with 12 bases sitting between them. CDR3 length: 13 residues. The germline gives CDR1 SGHRS, CDR2 YFSETQ. CDR3 in amino acids: CASSVQGGQPQHF. The CDR3 DNA follows: TGCGCCAGCAGCGTACAGGGAGGGCAGCCCCAGCATTTT.

The chain uses TRBV5-1 and TRBJ1-1; 11 bases align to TRBD1. This CDR3 has 14 residues. CDR1 and CDR2 from the germline V gene are SGHRS and YFSETQ. Trimming removed 4 bases from V and 3 bases from J; junction bases left unmatched: 2. CDR3 coding DNA: TGCGCCAGCAGCGGGGACAGGGGGGACACTGAAGCTTTCTTT. It translates to CASSGDRGDTEAFF.

J is TRBJ2-7 and V is TRBV5-6; D call uncertain. Germline CDR1 and CDR2: SGHDT and YYEEEE. CDR3 length: 14 amino acids. Deletions cut 4 bases from V and 2 bases from J, with 13 bases between. In DNA form, the CDR3 reads TGTGCCAGCAGCCGGCCCCCAGGTCCCTACGAGCAGTACTTC. It specifies CASSRPPGPYEQYF. The variable domain in full, with the rest retrieved from reference TRBV5-6 and TRBJ2-7, is DAGVTQSPTHLIKTRGQQVTLRCSPKSGHDTVSWYQQALGQGPQFIFQYYEEEERQRGNFPDRFSGHQFPNYSSELNVNALLLGDSALYLCASSRPPGPYEQYFGPGTRLTVT.

The V call is TRBV9, the J call TRBJ2-1, with D uncertain. CDR3 size: 13 residues. Germline CDR1 and CDR2: SGDLS and YYNGEE. The germline V and J ends were trimmed by 0 bases and 3 bases, with 4 bases remaining between them. The CDR3 sequence: CASSVAGYNEQFF. The CDR3 DNA reads as TGTGCCAGCAGCGTAGCAGGCTACAATGAGCAGTTCTTC.

Of note for this clone: The sample carries other DNA sequences with the same CDR3. The gene calls are TRBV28 and TRBJ1-1, with a tentative D call TRBD1 (6 bases). Germline V gene data show CDR1 as MDHEN and CDR2 as SYDVKM. CDR3 length: 13 amino acids. V lost 6 bases and J 1 base, leaving 9 bases between the germline ends. The CDR3 bases are TGTGCCAGCAGCCGGACAGAGAACACTGAAGCTTTCTTT. The encoded protein is CASSRTENTEAFF.

The rearrangement links TRBV3-1 (or the pseudogene TRBV3-2) to TRBJ2-5; 7 positions agree with TRBD2. This CDR3 spans 15 amino acids. Unmatched junction bases numbered 10, after V lost 4 bases and J lost 5 bases. Germline values: CDR1 LGHDT, CDR2 YNNKEL (reference sequence). The CDR3 DNA sequence: TGTGCCAGCAGCCCCGAGCGGGGCGCATCGGAGACCCAGTACTTC. Translation gives CASSPERGASETQYF.

The count of this clone is one. This chain connects TRBV11-2 to TRBJ2-1; 10 bases match TRBD2. This CDR3 spans 18 amino acids. J lost 3 bases, V lost 4 bases, and 12 bases had no gene match. Looked up from germline, CDR1 is SGHAT and CDR2 is FQNNGV. DNA of the CDR3: TGTGCCAGCAGCTCCCTAGGCCTAGCGGGGGCCCGCTACAATGAGCAGTTCTTC. Protein sequence: CASSSLGLAGARYNEQFF.

This clone was counted once. The gene calls are TRBV14 and TRBJ2-5, with 15 bases lining up with TRBD2. Trimming removed 1 base from V and 4 bases from J; junction bases left unmatched: 7. The CDR3 consists of 18 residues. Germline CDR1 reads SGHDN; CDR2 reads FVKESK. CDR3 nucleotides: TGTGCCAGCAGCCAAGGAGGACTAGCGGGGGGGACGGGAGAGACCCAGTACTTC. Translation gives CASSQGGLAGGTGETQYF.

The rearrangement links TRBV7-3 to TRBJ1-1; a weak D match, TRBD1 (5 bases). The germline gives CDR1 SGHTA, CDR2 FQGTGA. Trimming removed 4 bases from V and 6 bases from J, with 18 bases in between. CDR3 length: 15 residues. Here the CDR3 reads CASSSTRGAGAEAFF. The DNA of the CDR3 is TGTGCCAGCAGCTCTACTCGCGGGGCGGGGGCTGAAGCTTTCTTT.

In this sample, this clone turned up a few times. This chain uses TRBV18 with TRBJ1-4; D not resolved. Trimming took off 3 bases at V and 0 bases at J, with 11 bases between the two ends. Germline V lookup: CDR1 KGHSH, CDR2 LQKENI. This CDR3 is 16 amino acids long. CDR3 coding DNA: TGTGCCAGCTCACCTAATGTGGCTGCAACTAATGAAAAACTGTTTTTT. The encoded protein is CASSPNVAATNEKLFF.

This rearrangement joins TRBV2 to TRBJ2-3; 10 positions agree with TRBD1. The germline V gene encodes CDR1 SNHLY and CDR2 FYNNEI. The V and J ends lost 5 bases and 5 bases, in that order; junction bases with no gene match: 7. This CDR3 spans 15 amino acids. The CDR3 DNA reads TGTGCCAGCAGTCGCCTCGGACAGGGGGAAGATACGCAGTATTTT. This sequence encodes CASSRLGQGEDTQYF.

This chain connects TRBV6-5 to TRBJ1-2, with D maybe TRBD1 (6 bases). The V end was cut by 6 bases, the J end by 4 bases, with 9 bases between. The CDR3 consists of 12 residues. Per the germline V gene, CDR1 is MNHEY and CDR2 is SVGAGI. In nucleotides, the CDR3 is TGTGCCAGCAGGGGGGACACCTATGGCTACACCTTC. It translates to CASRGDTYGYTF.

This clone has a single count. Within the sample, other DNA sequences also encode this same CDR3. The chain links TRBV11-2 to TRBJ1-1; no clear D gene. Germline loops: CDR1 SGHAT, CDR2 FQNNGV. The CDR3 contains 13 residues. Trimming removed 3 bases at V and 0 bases at J, with 5 bases between. DNA of the CDR3: TGTGCCAGCAGCTTTACAGTGAACACTGAAGCTTTCTTT. Its protein product is CASSFTVNTEAFF.

This chain uses TRBV5-1 with TRBJ2-1; D is perhaps TRBD1 (5 bases). Looked up from germline, CDR1 is SGHRS and CDR2 is YFSETQ. V lost 3 bases, J lost 6 bases, and 13 bases lay in between. The CDR3 is 14 amino acids. The CDR3 DNA reads TGCGCCAGCAGCTCCGTGACAGACATCAATGAGCAGTTCTTC. Translating it yields CASSSVTDINEQFF.

The chain carries TRBV19 and TRBJ2-3, with a tentative D call TRBD1 (5 bases). V lost 7 bases, J lost 6 bases, and 14 bases lay in between. The CDR3 extends over 13 amino acids. Germline CDR1 reads LNHDA; CDR2 reads SQIVND (reference sequence). This chain's CDR3 is CASIPTGRDTQYF. As DNA, the CDR3 is TGTGCCAGTATTCCTACAGGACGCGATACGCAGTATTTT.

The V call is TRBV6-5, the J call TRBJ1-5; D not resolved. The germline V and J ends were trimmed by 2 bases and 2 bases, with 10 bases remaining between them. This CDR3 has 15 amino acids. From germline, CDR1 is MNHEY and CDR2 SVGAGI. CDR3 DNA sequence: TGTGCCAGCAGTTACAGGCAGGATGGCAATCAGCCCCAGCATTTT. Protein product: CASSYRQDGNQPQHF.